Listed here are 26 T cell receptor beta chains from one sample, sequenced in a study of blood T cell repertoires in COVID-19. Using immunoSEQ multiplex PCR, the repertoire was profiled, and TCRdb retains in-frame clones only, with some absent. This sample has 200,000 to 250,000 clones; 88% occur once, and the top ten carry roughly 2%. The sequencing sample was made of peripheral blood. These receptors were collected from a woman aged 40 to 49 who had recovered from COVID-19.

The rearrangement joins TRBV15 to TRBJ1-5; no firm D call. This CDR3 contains 15 residues. Per the germline V gene, CDR1 is LNHNV and CDR2 is YYDKDF (reference sequence). Trimming removed 0 bases at V and 6 bases at J, with 12 bases between. The CDR3 DNA follows: TGTGCCACCAGCAGAGATCTGTCCCGGAGTCAGCCCCAGCATTTT. Translating it yields CATSRDLSRSQPQHF.

The gene calls are TRBV7-9 and TRBJ1-5; 8 bases match TRBD1. V trimming: 5 bases; J trimming: 3 bases; junction bases outside the gene matches: 9. Germline lookup yields CDR1 SEHNR and CDR2 FQNEAQ (reference sequence). The CDR3 consists of 16 residues. CDR3 in amino acids: CASSHETGEINQPQHF. The DNA for the CDR3 is TGTGCCAGCAGCCACGAGACAGGGGAGATCAATCAGCCCCAGCATTTT. Looking up the rest from reference TRBV7-9 and TRBJ1-5 gives the full variable domain: DTGVSQNPRHKITKRGQNVTFRCDPISEHNRLYWYRQTLGQGPEFLTYFQNEAQLEKSRLLSDRFSAERPKGSFSTLEIQRTEQGDSAMYLCASSHETGEINQPQHFGDGTRLSIL.

This clone was observed once. The chain combines TRBV4-3 with TRBJ2-3; TRBD1 is a possible D gene (6 bases). Germline CDR1 reads LGHNA; CDR2 reads YSLEER. This CDR3 region has 15 residues. V dropped 1 base and J dropped 1 base, with 9 bases sitting between them. The CDR3 reads CASSQGGLGTDTQYF. The CDR3, as DNA: TGCGCCAGCAGCCAAGGGGGGCTGGGCACAGATACGCAGTATTTT.

The V and J genes are TRBV18 and TRBJ1-2, with D possibly being TRBD1 (5 bases). The germline gives CDR1 KGHSH, CDR2 LQKENI. This CDR3 has 13 amino acids. The V and J ends lost 5 bases and 3 bases respectively, with 10 bases between them. CDR3 amino acids: CASSYSGDYGYTF. For the CDR3, the DNA is TGTGCCAGCTCATATTCGGGGGACTATGGCTACACCTTC.

The chain couples TRBV4-1 to TRBJ2-7, with 8 positions matching TRBD1. Germline loops: CDR1 MGHRA, CDR2 YSYEKL. J lost 0 bases, V lost 2 bases, and 6 bases had no gene match. The CDR3 is 16 amino acids. The CDR3 coding sequence is TGCGCCAGCAGCCAACAGGACAGGGCTAGCTCCTACGAGCAGTACTTC. It is translated as CASSQQDRASSYEQYF.

This clone was counted between two and nine times. The gene calls are TRBV3-1 (or the pseudogene TRBV3-2) and TRBJ1-3; 7 bases align to TRBD1. The ends lost 0 bases at V and 2 bases at J; junction bases unmatched: 1. CDR1 is LGHDT, CDR2 YNNKEL, per germline (reference sequence). The CDR3 contains 15 residues. The CDR3 reads CASSQEGTAGNTIYF. Written as DNA, the CDR3 is TGTGCCAGCAGCCAAGAGGGGACAGCTGGAAACACCATATATTTT.

This chain uses TRBV4-1 with TRBJ2-7; D is unclear. The germline CDR1 and CDR2 sequences are MGHRA and YSYEKL. The CDR3 has 15 amino acids. Trimming shortened V by 3 bases and J by 1 base, and 13 bases separated the two germline ends. CDR3 DNA sequence: TGCGCCAGCAGCCAGCCCGATGAGTTTTCCTACGAGCAGTACTTC. Translation: CASSQPDEFSYEQYF.

The V call is TRBV28, the J call TRBJ2-1; the match to TRBD2 covers 9 bases. The CDR3 has 16 amino acids. Germline V lookup: CDR1 MDHEN, CDR2 SYDVKM. V shed 5 bases and J 3 bases; nucleotides not matched to a gene: 8. The CDR3 sequence is CASSTSLAGRYNEQFF. The CDR3 nucleotides read TGTGCCAGCAGTACCTCTCTAGCGGGGCGCTACAATGAGCAGTTCTTC.

The J gene is TRBJ2-1, the V gene TRBV19; 10 bases align to TRBD2. The CDR3 has 17 amino acids. V shed 9 bases and J 4 bases; nucleotides not matched to a gene: 15. Germline V gives CDR1 LNHDA, CDR2 SQIVND (reference sequence). CDR3 bases: TGTGCCAGCCTTAAGGGATTGGGAGCGGGAGGGTACAATGAGCAGTTCTTC. Protein sequence: CASLKGLGAGGYNEQFF.

The rearrangement links TRBV4-1 to TRBJ2-7; 7 nucleotides agree with TRBD1. Trimming removed 0 bases from V and 6 bases from J; junction bases left unmatched: 2. The CDR3 totals 13 residues. From germline, CDR1 is MGHRA and CDR2 YSYEKL. The DNA for the CDR3 is TGCGCCAGCAGCCAAGAGGGGACAGTCGAGCAGTACTTC. As protein: CASSQEGTVEQYF.

V usage is TRBV19 and J usage is TRBJ1-5; 10 bases are a match to TRBD1. The ends lost 2 bases at V and 5 bases at J; junction bases unmatched: 3. The CDR3 consists of 15 residues. CDR1 LNHDA and CDR2 SQIVND come from the germline V gene (reference sequence). This CDR3 is CASSISGQGYQPQHF. In nucleotides, the CDR3 is TGTGCCAGTAGTATATCGGGACAGGGGTATCAGCCCCAGCATTTT.

The chain joins TRBV27 to TRBJ2-6; maybe TRBD2 (6 bases). CDR3 length: 18 residues. In germline, CDR1 is MNHEY, CDR2 SMNVEV (reference sequence). V gave up 4 bases and J gave up 2 bases, with 18 bases separating them. CDR3 coding DNA: TGTGCCAGCAGTTCAGTTATGGCGGGGTCAACTGGGGCCAACGTCCTGACTTTC. It yields the protein CASSSVMAGSTGANVLTF.

This sequence joins TRBV4-2 and TRBJ2-2, with a tentative D call TRBD2 (6 bases). There are 16 residues in the CDR3. V lost 1 base to trimming and J lost 1 base, with 10 bases between them. The germline V gene has CDR1 LGHNA and CDR2 YNFKEQ. Written as DNA, the CDR3 is TGTGCCAGCAGCCAAGGGCGGGGAGAGAACACCGGGGAGCTGTTTTTT. Residues: CASSQGRGENTGELFF.

The genes are TRBV5-1 and TRBJ1-2; D is uncertain. This CDR3 is 15 amino acids long. Trimming removed 2 bases at V and 5 bases at J, with 16 bases between. Germline V gene data show CDR1 as SGHRS and CDR2 as YFSETQ. The CDR3 DNA is TGCGCCAGCAGCTTCGACATAAATCCCCTGTATGGCTACACCTTC. Amino acids: CASSFDINPLYGYTF.

The chain has TRBV12-5 and TRBJ1-3; perhaps TRBD1 as D (5 bases). There are 17 residues in the CDR3. Trimming removed 3 bases from V and 2 bases from J, with 17 bases in between. Germline loops: CDR1 LGHNT, CDR2 FRNRAP. CDR3 sequence reads: CASGFSVQGRTGNTIYF. The CDR3 DNA is TGTGCTAGTGGTTTCTCCGTCCAGGGTCGGACTGGAAACACCATATATTTT.

This rearrangement joins TRBV7-8 to TRBJ2-2; possibly TRBD1 for D (6 bases). CDR1 and CDR2 (germline): SGHVS, FQNEAQ. V shed 4 bases and J shed 2 bases, with 23 bases lying between them. The CDR3 spans 19 residues. The CDR3 nucleotides are TGTGCCAGCAGCTGGCGGGCACAGGGTGTCCTCCTAAACACCGGGGAGCTGTTTTTT. As protein: CASSWRAQGVLLNTGELFF.

The chain couples TRBV11-3 to TRBJ2-1, with TRBD2 matching over 8 bases. Germline V gives CDR1 SGHNT, CDR2 YENEEA. With 3 bases clipped from V and 6 bases from J, the junction kept 4 bases outside the gene matches. The CDR3 covers 14 residues. In nucleotides, the CDR3 is TGTGCCAGCAGCTTCCCGGGGGGGGGCAATGAGCAGTTCTTC. This codes for CASSFPGGGNEQFF.

The V call is TRBV6-6, the J call TRBJ2-1; 9 nucleotides match TRBD2. This CDR3 contains 16 residues. Unmatched junction bases numbered 0, after V lost 0 bases and J lost 0 bases. Germline V gene sequence: CDR1 MNHNY, CDR2 SVGAGI (reference sequence). The CDR3 is CASSYSSGGSYNEQFF. CDR3 nucleotide sequence: TGTGCCAGCAGTTACTCTAGCGGGGGCTCCTACAATGAGCAGTTCTTC.

The chain uses TRBV2 and TRBJ2-7; 8 positions agree with TRBD2. CDR1 is SNHLY, CDR2 FYNNEI, per germline. The CDR3 has 16 residues. V shed 0 bases and J 2 bases; nucleotides not matched to a gene: 6. CDR3 DNA sequence: TGTGCCAGCAGTGAAGCAGAGGCGGGGGGAACCTACGAGCAGTACTTC. Its translation: CASSEAEAGGTYEQYF.

This sequence joins TRBV4-3 and TRBJ2-1, with D uncertain. CDR1 and CDR2 (germline): LGHNA, YSLEER. This CDR3 is 13 amino acids long. Trimming shortened V by 0 bases and J by 12 bases, and 12 bases separated the two germline ends. CDR3 region: CASSQDVSSGQFF. CDR3 coding DNA: TGCGCCAGCAGCCAAGATGTGTCCTCCGGGCAGTTCTTC.

The table lists this clone with a few counts. The chain links TRBV7-9 to TRBJ1-2; D not certain. With 4 bases removed from V and 5 bases from J, the gap between germline ends came to 8 bases. Germline V gives CDR1 SEHNR, CDR2 FQNEAQ (reference sequence). The CDR3 consists of 12 residues. The CDR3 spells CASSSGVYGYTF. The DNA for the CDR3 is TGTGCCAGCAGCTCGGGAGTTTATGGCTACACCTTC. Full variable domain (missing parts from reference TRBV7-9 and TRBJ1-2): DTGVSQNPRHKITKRGQNVTFRCDPISEHNRLYWYRQTLGQGPEFLTYFQNEAQLEKSRLLSDRFSAERPKGSFSTLEIQRTEQGDSAMYLCASSSGVYGYTFGSGTRLTVV.

The chain joins TRBV4-3 to TRBJ2-1, with D maybe TRBD2 (7 bases). The CDR3 runs 18 residues. V was shortened by 1 base and J by 4 bases, with 20 bases between the two germline ends. CDR1 LGHNA and CDR2 YSLEER come from the germline V gene. The CDR3 nucleotides are TGCGCCAGCAGCCAAGTTCCCGCGGGGGCGAACGTATACAATGAGCAGTTCTTC. Amino acids: CASSQVPAGANVYNEQFF.

The chain recombines TRBV2 with TRBJ1-1; the D gene is possibly TRBD1 (6 bases). V dropped 8 bases and J dropped 6 bases, with 22 bases sitting between them. The germline gives CDR1 SNHLY, CDR2 FYNNEI. The CDR3 totals 15 residues. DNA for the CDR3: TGTGCCAGCCCACGGGGGGCAAGTGGAATGGCTGAAGCTTTCTTT. As protein: CASPRGASGMAEAFF.

This clone occurred a few times. The rearrangement uses TRBV30 and TRBJ1-2, with a tentative D call TRBD1 (5 bases). The CDR3 is 12 amino acids. Trimming took 0 bases from V and 8 from J, leaving 10 bases between them. Germline V gene data show CDR1 as GTSNPN and CDR2 as SVGIG (reference sequence). The DNA for the CDR3 is TGTGCCTGGAGTGTACAGGATTTCGGCTACACCTTC. It encodes CAWSVQDFGYTF.

The chain has TRBV6-2 or TRBV6-3 and TRBJ2-7; TRBD2 matches at 8 bases. The CDR3 has 19 amino acids. Germline values: CDR1 MNHEY, CDR2 SVGEGT. V lost 0 bases to trimming and J lost 4 bases; unmatched junction nucleotides: 17. CDR3 protein: CASSYSPGGARASFYEQYF. In nucleotides, the CDR3 is TGTGCCAGCAGTTACTCGCCGGGGGGGGCTAGGGCCTCTTTTTACGAGCAGTACTTC.

This clone was counted between two and nine times. The chain is built from TRBV7-2 and TRBJ1-5; TRBD1 agrees at 8 bases. The CDR3 runs 18 residues. Losses at the gene ends were 5 bases for V and 0 bases for J; bases not matched to a gene: 12. Germline V gives CDR1 SGHTA, CDR2 FQGNSA. The CDR3 is CASSQDRGRTVSNQPQHF. CDR3 DNA sequence: TGTGCCAGCAGCCAAGACAGGGGTCGCACGGTTAGCAATCAGCCCCAGCATTTT.